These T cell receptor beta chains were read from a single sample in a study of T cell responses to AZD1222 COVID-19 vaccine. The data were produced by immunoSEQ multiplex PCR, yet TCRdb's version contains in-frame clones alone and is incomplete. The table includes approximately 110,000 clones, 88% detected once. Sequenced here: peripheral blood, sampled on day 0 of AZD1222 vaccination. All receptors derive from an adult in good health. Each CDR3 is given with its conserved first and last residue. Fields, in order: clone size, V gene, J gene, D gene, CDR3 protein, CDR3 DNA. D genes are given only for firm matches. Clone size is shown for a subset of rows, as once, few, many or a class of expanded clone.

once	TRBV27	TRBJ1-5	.	CASSPSSNQPQHF	TGTGCCAGCAGTCCCAGTTCAAACCAGCCCCAGCATTTT
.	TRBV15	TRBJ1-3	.	CATSTGNSGNTIYF	TGTGCCACCAGCACGGGGAACTCTGGAAACACCATATATTTT
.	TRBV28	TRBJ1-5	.	CASRALEAASIIAQHF	TGTGCCAGCAGAGCACTCGAGGCGGCCTCAATCATAGCCCAGCATTTT
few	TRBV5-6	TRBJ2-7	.	CASSSVDSYEQYF	TGTGCCAGCAGCTCTGTTGATAGTTACGAGCAGTACTTC
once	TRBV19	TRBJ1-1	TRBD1	CASSDRALMNTEAFF	TGTGCCAGTAGTGACAGGGCTCTGATGAACACTGAAGCTTTCTTT
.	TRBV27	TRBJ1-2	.	CASSLSGERFWVYGYTF	TGTGCCAGCAGTTTGTCGGGAGAGCGATTCTGGGTGTATGGCTACACCTTC
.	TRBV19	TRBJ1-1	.	CASSIGDPYTEAFF	TGTGCCAGTAGTATAGGGGACCCATACACTGAAGCTTTCTTT
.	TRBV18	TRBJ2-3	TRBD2	CASSPGLAGGSDTQYF	TGTGCCAGCTCACCGGGACTAGCGGGAGGGTCGGATACGCAGTATTTT
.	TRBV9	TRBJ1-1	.	CASSVATGTPSTEAFF	TGTGCCAGCAGCGTAGCTACCGGGACACCCAGCACTGAAGCTTTCTTT
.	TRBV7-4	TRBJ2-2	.	CASSLRGVYTGELFF	TGTGCCAGCAGCTTACGGGGTGTGTACACCGGGGAGCTGTTTTTT
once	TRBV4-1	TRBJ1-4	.	CASSQEGTPVGEKLFF	TGCGCCAGCAGCCAAGAGGGGACTCCGGTTGGTGAAAAACTGTTTTTT
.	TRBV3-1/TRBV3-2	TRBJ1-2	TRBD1	CASSQEGTDYGYTF	TGTGCCAGCAGCCAAGAGGGGACAGACTATGGCTACACCTTC
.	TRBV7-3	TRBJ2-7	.	CASSFPREGYGYEQYF	TGTGCCAGCAGCTTCCCCCGCGAGGGCTACGGCTACGAGCAGTACTTC
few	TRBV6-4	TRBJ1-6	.	CASSAGGSKSPLHF	TGTGCCAGCAGTGCCGGGGGTTCGAAGTCACCCCTCCACTTT
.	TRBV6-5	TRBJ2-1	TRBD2	CASSLIAGGRNEQFF	TGTGCCAGCAGTTTAATAGCGGGAGGTCGCAATGAGCAGTTCTTC
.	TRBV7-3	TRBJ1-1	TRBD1	CASSPQGAVNTEAFF	TGTGCCAGCAGCCCTCAGGGGGCGGTGAACACTGAAGCTTTCTTT
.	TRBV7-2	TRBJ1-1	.	CASSPGTPSTEAFF	TGTGCCAGCAGCCCCGGGACTCCGAGTACTGAAGCTTTCTTT
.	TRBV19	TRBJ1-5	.	CASSDVNQPQHF	TGTGCCAGTAGTGATGTTAATCAGCCCCAGCATTTT
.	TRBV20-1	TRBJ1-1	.	CSAHGREAFF	TGCAGTGCTCACGGAAGGGAAGCTTTCTTT
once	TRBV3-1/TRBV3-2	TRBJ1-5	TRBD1	CASSLGQADQPQHF	TGTGCCAGCAGCCTGGGACAGGCCGATCAGCCCCAGCATTTT
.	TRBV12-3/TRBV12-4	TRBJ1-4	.	CASSLQGNEKLFF	TGTGCCAGCAGTTTACAGGGGAATGAAAAACTGTTTTTT
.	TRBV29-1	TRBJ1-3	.	CSVNEGGDGNTIYF	TGCAGCGTTAATGAAGGGGGGGATGGAAACACCATATATTTT
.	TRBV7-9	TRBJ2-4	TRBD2	CASSPLAGEVNIQYF	TGTGCCAGCAGTCCTCTAGCGGGAGAGGTAAACATTCAGTACTTC
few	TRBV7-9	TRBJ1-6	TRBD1	CASSLQTGTGSGSPLHF	TGTGCCAGCAGCCTCCAGACCGGGACAGGGTCAGGATCACCCCTCCACTTT
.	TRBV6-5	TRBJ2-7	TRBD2	CASKSGGPYEQYF	TGTGCCAGCAAGTCGGGAGGGCCCTACGAGCAGTACTTC
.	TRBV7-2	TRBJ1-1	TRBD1	CASSSGQGAPEAFF	TGTGCCAGCAGCTCTGGACAGGGGGCCCCTGAAGCTTTCTTT
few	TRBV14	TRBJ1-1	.	CASSQGSLNTEAFF	TGTGCCAGCAGCCAAGGGAGCCTGAACACTGAAGCTTTCTTT
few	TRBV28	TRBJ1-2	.	CASSGGWSYGYTF	TGTGCCAGCAGTGGGGGATGGAGCTATGGCTACACCTTC
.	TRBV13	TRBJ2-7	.	CASSHQQFPHEQYF	TGTGCCAGCAGCCACCAACAGTTTCCCCACGAGCAGTACTTC
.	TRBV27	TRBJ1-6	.	CASSFGRGRAGDSPLHF	TGTGCCAGCAGTTTTGGGCGAGGCAGGGCTGGGGATTCACCCCTCCACTTT
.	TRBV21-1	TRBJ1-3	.	CASSNSPPAGNTIYF	TGTGCCAGCAGCAATTCACCTCCGGCTGGAAACACCATATATTTT
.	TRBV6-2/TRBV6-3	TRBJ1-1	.	CASSLSRGTEAFF	TGTGCCAGCAGTCTCTCTCGAGGGACTGAAGCTTTCTTT
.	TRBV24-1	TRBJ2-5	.	CATSTGTGGETQYF	TGTGCCACCAGTACCGGGACTGGGGGAGAGACCCAGTACTTC
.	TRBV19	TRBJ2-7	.	CASSIRLYEQYF	TGTGCCAGTAGTATCAGACTATACGAGCAGTACTTC
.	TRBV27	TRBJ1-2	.	CASRPLGRSNYGYTF	TGTGCCAGCAGGCCTCTGGGACGTTCTAACTATGGCTACACCTTC
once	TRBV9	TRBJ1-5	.	CASSPGNQPQHF	TGTGCCAGCAGCCCTGGGAATCAGCCCCAGCATTTT
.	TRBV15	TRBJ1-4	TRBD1	CATSRGLPNEKLFF	TGTGCCACCAGTAGGGGGCTACCTAATGAAAAACTGTTTTTT
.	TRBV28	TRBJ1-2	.	CASSLPHPYYGYTF	TGTGCCAGCAGTTTGCCCCATCCGTACTATGGCTACACCTTC
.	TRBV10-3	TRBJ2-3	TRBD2	CAGGGTPDTQYF	TGTGCCGGCGGGGGGACCCCAGATACGCAGTATTTT
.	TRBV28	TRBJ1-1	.	CASISNMNTEAFF	TGTGCCAGCATAAGCAACATGAACACTGAAGCTTTCTTT
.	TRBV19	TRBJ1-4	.	CASTGSAGEKLFF	TGTGCCAGCACCGGTTCGGCGGGTGAAAAACTGTTTTTT
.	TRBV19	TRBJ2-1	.	CASSIEPGASYNEQFF	TGTGCCAGTAGTATAGAGCCGGGGGCGTCCTACAATGAGCAGTTCTTC
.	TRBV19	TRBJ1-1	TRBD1	CASSIPNGQDDTEAFF	TGTGCCAGTAGTATTCCAAACGGACAGGACGACACTGAAGCTTTCTTT